Each of the 18 T cell receptor beta chains below was sequenced from the same sample in a study of shared clonotypes between healthy human individuals. Measured with immunoSEQ multiplex PCR; TCRdb has only the in-frame clones, and not every one. The table records approximately 1,500,000 clones, around 97% of them present only once. Sequencing was performed on naive CD4+ T cells sorted from blood. Subset reported: CD45RA+ positively selected. The receptors stem from a man aged 25 to 45 in good health.

Points on this clone: Other DNA sequences from this sample encode an identical CDR3 as well. V usage is TRBV5-1 and J usage is TRBJ2-7; 9 bases match TRBD1. Germline CDR1 reads SGHRS; CDR2 reads YFSETQ. Germline trimming cut 0 bases from V and 1 base from J; bases unmatched to any gene: 2. The CDR3 consists of 15 residues. The CDR3 nucleotides read TGCGCCAGCAGCTTGGGAGACAGGGGGTCCTACGAGCAGTACTTC. Translating gives CASSLGDRGSYEQYF. Complete variable domain (other parts from reference TRBV5-1 and TRBJ2-7): KAGVTQTPRYLIKTRGQQVTLSCSPISGHRSVSWYQQTPGQGLQFLFEYFSETQRNKGNFPGRFSGRQFSNSRSEMNVSTLELGDSALYLCASSLGDRGSYEQYFGPGTRLTVT.

The chain recombines TRBV5-6 with TRBJ2-7, with TRBD1 identical over 9 bases. V dropped 4 bases and J dropped 4; count of bases not matched to a gene: 6. The CDR3 length is 14 residues. CDR1 SGHDT and CDR2 YYEEEE come from the germline V gene. The DNA of the CDR3 is TGTGCCAGCAGCCTGACAGGGGGTGGGTACGAGCAGTACTTC. Translation gives CASSLTGGGYEQYF.

This chain links TRBV27 with TRBJ2-1, with 10 bases fitting TRBD1. Per germline, CDR1 MNHEY and CDR2 SMNVEV (reference sequence). The CDR3 covers 15 residues. After removal of 5 bases from V and 4 bases from J, the junction contained 5 bases not matched to a gene. CDR3 sequence reads: CASSGGQGIYNEQFF. The CDR3 DNA reads as TGTGCCAGCAGTGGGGGACAGGGGATTTACAATGAGCAGTTCTTC.

The genes are TRBV2 and TRBJ2-3; TRBD1 or TRBD2 may be the D gene (5 bases each). V lost 4 bases and J lost 3, with 14 bases in between. CDR1 and CDR2 (germline): SNHLY, FYNNEI. The CDR3 is 15 residues long. The CDR3 loop reads CASSVGGLGTDTQYF. In DNA form, the CDR3 reads TGTGCCAGCAGTGTTGGGGGTTTGGGGACAGATACGCAGTATTTT. Looking up the rest from reference TRBV2 and TRBJ2-3 gives the full variable domain: EPEVTQTPSHQVTQMGQEVILRCVPISNHLYFYWYRQILGQKVEFLVSFYNNEISEKSEIFDDQFSVERPDGSNFTLKIRSTKLEDSAMYFCASSVGGLGTDTQYFGPGTRLTVL.

J is TRBJ1-4 and V is TRBV2; 9 bases are a match to TRBD1. From germline, CDR1 is SNHLY and CDR2 FYNNEI. The length of the CDR3 is 14 residues. J lost 8 bases, V lost 5 bases, and 6 bases had no gene match. The CDR3 bases are TGTGCCAGCAGTCCGGACAGGGGAAGCGAAAAACTGTTTTTT. Translation: CASSPDRGSEKLFF. The variable domain in full, completed from reference TRBV2 and TRBJ1-4, reads EPEVTQTPSHQVTQMGQEVILRCVPISNHLYFYWYRQILGQKVEFLVSFYNNEISEKSEIFDDQFSVERPDGSNFTLKIRSTKLEDSAMYFCASSPDRGSEKLFFGSGTQLSVL.

The chain links TRBV11-1 to TRBJ2-2; D is uncertain. The CDR3 is made up of 15 amino acids. Looked up from germline, CDR1 is SGHAT and CDR2 is FQDESV (reference sequence). V lost 4 bases, J lost 1 base, and 10 bases lay in between. The CDR3 DNA is TGTGCCAGCAGCTCCAGGTGGATGAACACCGGGGAGCTGTTTTTT. As protein: CASSSRWMNTGELFF. Supplemented by reference TRBV11-1 and TRBJ2-2, the full variable domain reads EAEVAQSPRYKITEKSQAVAFWCDPISGHATLYWYRQILGQGPELLVQFQDESVVDDSQLPKDRFSAERLKGVDSTLKIQPAELGDSAMYLCASSSRWMNTGELFFGEGSRLTVL.

The J gene is TRBJ2-7, the V gene TRBV5-6; 11 nucleotides agree with TRBD2. Germline loops: CDR1 SGHDT, CDR2 YYEEEE. Unmatched junction bases numbered 8, after V lost 2 bases and J lost 7 bases. The CDR3 has 15 amino acids. CDR3 nucleotides: TGTGCCAGCAGCTTAAGACTAGCGGGATACTTGGAGCAGTACTTC. It codes for CASSLRLAGYLEQYF.

This chain joins TRBV6-1 and TRBJ2-1; no clear D gene. Trimming left V 4 bases short and J 9 bases short, with 10 bases between. The CDR3 is 12 residues long. Germline CDR1 is MNHNS and CDR2 is SASEGT. The CDR3 sequence is CASSVGVFEQFF. CDR3 bases: TGTGCCAGCAGTGTTGGGGTTTTTGAGCAGTTCTTC.

The rearrangement links TRBV6-5 to TRBJ2-3; D ambiguous. Trimming cost V 0 bases and J 0 bases, with 7 bases left between them. Per the germline V gene, CDR1 is MNHEY and CDR2 is SVGAGI. The CDR3 covers 15 residues. The CDR3 nucleotides read TGTGCCAGCAGTTACTCGGTCCTTAGCACAGATACGCAGTATTTT. Translated: CASSYSVLSTDTQYF.

Regarding this clone: Other nucleotide sequences in the sample specify the same CDR3. CDR3 nucleotides: TGCGCCAGCAGCTTGGCCGGGACAGGGGCAGATACGCAGTATTTT. Translated, it gives CASSLAGTGADTQYF. The V and J genes are TRBV5-1 and TRBJ2-3; the match to TRBD1 covers 10 bases. Germline V gene data show CDR1 as SGHRS and CDR2 as YFSETQ. This CDR3 is 15 amino acids long. Trimming removed 0 bases from V and 4 bases from J; junction bases left unmatched: 2.

For this clone: Other DNA sequences within the sample encode an identical CDR3. J is TRBJ1-2 and V is TRBV2; 7 bases are shared with TRBD1. Germline V gene sequence: CDR1 SNHLY, CDR2 FYNNEI. The CDR3 has 13 residues. V shed 4 bases and J 3 bases; nucleotides not matched to a gene: 2. The CDR3 loop reads CASSAGTDYGYTF. CDR3 DNA: TGTGCCAGCAGTGCGGGGACAGACTATGGCTACACCTTC. Based on the CDR3 plus reference TRBV2 and TRBJ1-2, the full variable domain is EPEVTQTPSHQVTQMGQEVILRCVPISNHLYFYWYRQILGQKVEFLVSFYNNEISEKSEIFDDQFSVERPDGSNFTLKIRSTKLEDSAMYFCASSAGTDYGYTFGSGTRLTVV.

A single count supports this clone. The rearrangement uses TRBV5-1 and TRBJ2-6, with D possibly TRBD2 on 5 matching bases. The length of the CDR3 is 16 residues. Per germline, CDR1 SGHRS and CDR2 YFSETQ. Trimming left V 0 bases short and J 0 bases short, with 7 bases between. The DNA for the CDR3 is TGCGCCAGCAGCTTGGCCCGGGACTCTGGGGCCAACGTCCTGACTTTC. Protein sequence: CASSLARDSGANVLTF. Using reference TRBV5-1 and TRBJ2-6 for the parts outside the CDR3, the full variable domain is KAGVTQTPRYLIKTRGQQVTLSCSPISGHRSVSWYQQTPGQGLQFLFEYFSETQRNKGNFPGRFSGRQFSNSRSEMNVSTLELGDSALYLCASSLARDSGANVLTFGAGSRLTVL.

The CDR3 DNA sequence: TGCGCCAGCAGTGTGACGGGACTCCTCTACGAGCAGTACTTC. Translation gives CASSVTGLLYEQYF. The chain employs TRBV10-2 and TRBJ2-7, with a weak D call TRBD2 (6 bases). The CDR3 contains 14 residues. Germline V gives CDR1 WSHSY, CDR2 SAAADI. The ends were cut back, 4 bases at V and 3 bases at J, with 13 bases in the middle.

The chain is built from TRBV11-1 and TRBJ2-2; D may correspond to TRBD1 or TRBD2 (5 bases each). V was trimmed by 2 bases and J by 4 bases, leaving 8 bases between them. CDR1 and CDR2 (germline): SGHAT, FQDESV (reference sequence). This CDR3 spans 14 amino acids. This CDR3 reads CASSLRGTTGELFF. DNA of the CDR3: TGTGCCAGCAGCTTACGAGGGACCACCGGGGAGCTGTTTTTT.

The chain recombines TRBV5-4 with TRBJ2-1, with 14 positions matching TRBD2. The J segment lost 7 bases and the V segment lost 2 bases, leaving 2 bases of the junction unmatched. Germline CDR1 SGHNT, CDR2 YYREEE (reference sequence). The length of the CDR3 is 15 residues. The CDR3 DNA sequence: TGTGCCAGCAGCTTCGGGACTAGCGGGAGTAATGAGCAGTTCTTC. The encoded protein is CASSFGTSGSNEQFF.

The chain combines TRBV11-2 with TRBJ1-2; D is possibly TRBD1 (5 bases). With 5 bases removed from V and 4 bases from J, the gap between germline ends came to 20 bases. The CDR3 has 16 amino acids. CDR1 SGHAT and CDR2 FQNNGV come from the germline V gene. The CDR3 protein is CASSLPGREYGYGYTF. The CDR3 DNA follows: TGTGCCAGCAGCCTCCCAGGCAGGGAATATGGCTATGGCTACACCTTC.

The V gene is TRBV5-4, the J gene TRBJ2-3; D gene unclear. CDR3 length: 14 residues. V was shortened by 1 base and J by 1 base, with 7 bases between the two germline ends. Germline V lookup: CDR1 SGHNT, CDR2 YYREEE (reference sequence). In DNA form, the CDR3 reads TGTGCCAGCAGCTTGCTCGATCGCACAGATACGCAGTATTTT. Protein product: CASSLLDRTDTQYF.

This clone appeared a single time. V and J are TRBV29-1 and TRBJ2-7; 7 positions agree with TRBD2. Germline CDR1 and CDR2: SQVTM and ANQGSEA. The CDR3 spans 11 residues. The DNA for the CDR3 is TGCAGTTACTCGCGGGGGTACGAGCAGTACTTC. Translated: CSYSRGYEQYF.